What follows are 4 T cell receptor beta chains derived from one specimen sequenced in a study of metastatic and nonmetastatic thyroid tumors. Ahead of thyroid surgery, no patient had received treatment of any kind. TCRdb re-analyzed the PCR reads using MiXCR. The sample shows some 27,000 clones, 23% of them seen only once. What was sequenced was blood. Receptors originate from a female donor with papillary thyroid cancer or a benign thyroid nodule (not recorded which). Some clones in this sample may be carry-over from other donors' samples.

Comment on this clone: The conserved phenylalanine or tryptophan normally closing the CDR3 is absent here, so this likely arose from a read error. The rearrangement joins TRBV14 to TRBJ2-1; D unclear. This CDR3 region has 15 residues. Per germline, CDR1 SGHDN and CDR2 FVKESK. Here the CDR3 DNA reads TGTGCTCGCAGCCAAGATCGGCGTGAATCCAATGAGCAGTTCTAC. This encodes CARSQDRRESNEQFY.

The V gene is TRBV5-1, the J gene TRBJ2-3, with 16 bases aligning to TRBD2. The CDR3 sequence is 17 residues long. The germline V gene encodes CDR1 SGHRS and CDR2 YFSETQ. V was pared by 5 bases and J by 8 bases, with 11 bases of the junction left unmatched. CDR3 in amino acids: CASSPGTSGRAAVTQYF. The CDR3 DNA reads as TGCGCCAGCAGTCCCGGGACTAGCGGGAGGGCCGCAGTTACGCAGTATTTT.

V is TRBV7-9 and J is TRBJ1-1; 9 bases align to TRBD1. The length of the CDR3 is 13 residues. Unmatched junction bases numbered 8, after V lost 7 bases and J lost 8 bases. Per the germline V gene, CDR1 is SEHNR and CDR2 is FQNEAQ (reference sequence). The CDR3 DNA is TGTGCCAGCATCAGGGGACAGGGCACCGAAGCTTTCTTT. It yields the protein CASIRGQGTEAFF.

The table lists this clone with many counts. The rearrangement uses TRBV27 and TRBJ2-1; D may be TRBD1 (5 bases). The CDR3 runs 15 residues. Germline V gene data show CDR1 as MNHEY and CDR2 as SMNVEV (reference sequence). Between the trimmed V and J ends, which lost 8 bases and 8 bases, there was a span of 22 bases. The CDR3 reads CASQLRNNGQYEQFF. The CDR3 DNA follows: TGTGCCAGCCAATTACGGAATAACGGACAATATGAGCAGTTCTTC.